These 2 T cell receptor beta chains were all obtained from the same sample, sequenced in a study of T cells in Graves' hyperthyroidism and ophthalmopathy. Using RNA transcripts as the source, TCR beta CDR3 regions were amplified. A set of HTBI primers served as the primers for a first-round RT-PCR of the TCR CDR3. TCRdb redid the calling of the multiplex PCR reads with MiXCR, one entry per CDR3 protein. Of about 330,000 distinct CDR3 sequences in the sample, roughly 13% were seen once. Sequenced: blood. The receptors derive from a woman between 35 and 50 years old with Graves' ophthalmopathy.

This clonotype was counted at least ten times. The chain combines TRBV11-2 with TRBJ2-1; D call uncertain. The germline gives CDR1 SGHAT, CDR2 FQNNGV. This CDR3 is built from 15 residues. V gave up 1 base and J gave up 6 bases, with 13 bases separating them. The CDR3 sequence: CASSLVLTSGNEQFF. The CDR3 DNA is TGTGCCAGCAGCTTAGTTCTGACTTCTGGCAATGAGCAGTTCTTC.

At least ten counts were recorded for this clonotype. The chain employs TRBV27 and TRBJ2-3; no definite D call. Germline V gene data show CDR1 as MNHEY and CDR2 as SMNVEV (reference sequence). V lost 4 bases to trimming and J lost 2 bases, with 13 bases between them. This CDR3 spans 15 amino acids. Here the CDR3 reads CASSSLLSYTDTQYF. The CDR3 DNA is TGTGCCAGCAGTTCCCTACTTTCCTACACAGATACGCAGTATTTT.